A single T cell receptor beta chain is shown here with its context. Its antigen is undetermined. TCRdb keeps only in-frame clones here, not all; method: immunoSEQ multiplex PCR. The sample includes about 120,000 clones, about 95% of them seen just once. The data derive from a study of graft-versus-host responses after intestinal transplantation. Study-level results: GvH clones occurred in recipient marrow; some first appeared in ileum or blood.

CDR1 is SQVTM and CDR2 is ANQGSEA in the germline V gene. The CDR3 is made up of 20 amino acids. J lost 2 bases, V lost 1 base, and 17 bases had no gene match. This chain joins TRBV29-1 and TRBJ2-1; 10 bases line up with TRBD2. The TCR originated in a human donor who received an intestinal transplant. The specimen was unstimulated CD8+ T cells sorted from spleen or lymph node cells, collected before intestinal transplant. Here the CDR3 reads CSVEGAVGSGRPGAYNEQFF. CDR3 in DNA: TGCAGCGTTGAAGGTGCCGTGGGTAGCGGGAGGCCGGGCGCCTACAATGAGCAGTTCTTC.